A single sample is the source of the 20 T cell receptor beta chains below, sequenced in a study of shared clonotypes between healthy human individuals. Measured with immunoSEQ multiplex PCR; TCRdb has only the in-frame clones, and not every one. Here the sample spans roughly 500,000 clones, 76% being singletons. The sample taken for sequencing was PBMCs. The origin of the receptors is a woman in her forties in good health. Some clones in this sample may be carry-over from other donors' samples.

The chain carries TRBV30 and TRBJ1-3; D remains ambiguous. Per the germline V gene, CDR1 is GTSNPN and CDR2 is SVGIG (reference sequence). V was shortened by 2 bases and J by 0 bases, with 8 bases between the two germline ends. CDR3 length: 14 amino acids. CDR3 bases: TGTGCCTGGAGTCGCCCCAACTCTGGAAACACCATATATTTT. Translated: CAWSRPNSGNTIYF. Variable domain in full (rest from reference TRBV30 and TRBJ1-3): SQTIHQWPATLVQPVGSPLSLECTVEGTSNPNLYWYRQAAGRGLQLLFYSVGIGQISSEVPQNLSASRPQDRQFILSSKKLLLSDSGFYLCAWSRPNSGNTIYFGEGSWLTVV.

The chain recombines TRBV7-2 with TRBJ2-5; either TRBD1 or TRBD2 may fit D (6 bases each). V was shortened by 8 bases and J by 2 bases, with 15 bases between the two germline ends. The CDR3 has 14 residues. Germline CDR1 reads SGHTA; CDR2 reads FQGNSA. The chain's CDR3 is CASLVGGLQETQYF. Written as DNA, the CDR3 is TGTGCCAGCCTAGTGGGGGGCTTACAAGAGACCCAGTACTTC.

This chain uses TRBV18 with TRBJ2-5; TRBD1 matches at 8 bases. The CDR3 sequence is 17 residues long. From germline, CDR1 is KGHSH and CDR2 LQKENI. J lost 1 base, V lost 5 bases, and 12 bases had no gene match. CDR3: CASSSTIPGTGQETQYF. The CDR3 region has the DNA TGTGCCAGCTCATCTACAATCCCCGGGACAGGCCAAGAGACCCAGTACTTC.

A few counts support this clone. The chain uses TRBV6-5 and TRBJ2-7, with D perhaps given as TRBD1 or TRBD2 (5 bases each). The CDR3 extends over 15 amino acids. Per germline, CDR1 MNHEY and CDR2 SVGAGI. V lost 0 bases, J lost 0 bases, and 9 bases lay in between. The CDR3 loop reads CASSYSKGPSYEQYF. The CDR3 coding sequence is TGTGCCAGCAGTTACTCGAAGGGACCCTCCTACGAGCAGTACTTC.

This chain connects TRBV11-2 to TRBJ2-7, with D perhaps TRBD1 (5 bases). V dropped 8 bases and J dropped 7 bases, with 18 bases sitting between them. The length of the CDR3 is 13 residues. Germline CDR1 is SGHAT and CDR2 is FQNNGV. CDR3 sequence reads: CASRQQVGFEQYF. The CDR3 DNA reads TGTGCCAGCCGCCAACAGGTTGGTTTTGAGCAGTACTTC.

This chain uses TRBV7-2 with TRBJ1-1; TRBD1 agrees at 10 bases. The CDR3 loop spans 14 amino acids. The ends lost 5 bases at V and 6 bases at J; junction bases unmatched: 6. Germline V gene sequence: CDR1 SGHTA, CDR2 FQGNSA. CDR3 sequence: CASSPGQGTAEAFF. CDR3 bases: TGTGCCAGCAGCCCGGGACAGGGGACCGCTGAAGCTTTCTTT. Full variable domain (remainder filled in from reference TRBV7-2 and TRBJ1-1): GAGVSQSPSNKVTEKGKDVELRCDPISGHTALYWYRQSLGQGLEFLIYFQGNSAPDKSGLPSDRFSAERTGGSVSTLTIQRTQQEDSAVYLCASSPGQGTAEAFFGQGTRLTVV.

This chain joins TRBV5-4 and TRBJ1-1, with 7 bases identical to TRBD1. The CDR3 runs 14 residues. The germline CDR1 and CDR2 sequences are SGHNT and YYREEE (reference sequence). V dropped 4 bases and J dropped 6; count of bases not matched to a gene: 9. As DNA, the CDR3 is TGTGCCAGCAGCGTCCGGGACAGTAGGCCTGAAGCTTTCTTT. As protein: CASSVRDSRPEAFF.

The chain couples TRBV19 to TRBJ2-6, with TRBD2 matching over 7 bases. Trimming at V came to 8 bases and at J to 0 bases, leaving 16 bases not matched to a gene. Per the germline V gene, CDR1 is LNHDA and CDR2 is SQIVND (reference sequence). The CDR3 covers 19 residues. CDR3 in DNA: TGTGCCAGTCTTACAAACCCCGGGACTAAACCCTCTGGGGCCAACGTCCTGACTTTC. Residues: CASLTNPGTKPSGANVLTF. The whole variable domain, filled in from reference TRBV19 and TRBJ2-6, reads DGGITQSPKYLFRKEGQNVTLSCEQNLNHDAMYWYRQDPGQGLRLIYYSQIVNDFQKGDIAEGYSVSREKKESFPLTVTSAQKNPTAFYLCASLTNPGTKPSGANVLTFGAGSRLTVL.

This chain uses TRBV5-6 with TRBJ2-6; D is undetermined. The CDR3 is made up of 15 amino acids. Trimming shortened V by 0 bases and J by 1 base, and 5 bases separated the two germline ends. Germline CDR1 reads SGHDT; CDR2 reads YYEEEE. CDR3 residues: CASSLGLSGANVLTF. CDR3 coding DNA: TGTGCCAGCAGCTTGGGCCTATCTGGGGCCAACGTCCTGACTTTC.

This clone has more than one count but fewer than ten. The CDR3 coding sequence is TGTGCCAGCAGCCGGACAGTGGTAGAGGAAAAACTGTTTTTT. Translation gives CASSRTVVEEKLFF. This chain uses TRBV6-1 with TRBJ1-4; TRBD1 is a possible D gene (6 bases). Deletions cut 6 bases from V and 8 bases from J, with 16 bases between. In germline, CDR1 is MNHNS, CDR2 SASEGT. The CDR3 has 14 residues.

The V and J genes are TRBV30 and TRBJ1-2; D uncertain. This CDR3 has 12 residues. The V and J ends lost 0 bases and 5 bases respectively, with 7 bases between them. Germline-derived CDR1 and CDR2 are GTSNPN and SVGIG (reference sequence). The DNA of the CDR3 is TGTGCCTGGAGTGTTGCTGAATATGGCTACACCTTC. Amino acid sequence: CAWSVAEYGYTF. The whole variable domain, remainder taken from reference TRBV30 and TRBJ1-2, is SQTIHQWPATLVQPVGSPLSLECTVEGTSNPNLYWYRQAAGRGLQLLFYSVGIGQISSEVPQNLSASRPQDRQFILSSKKLLLSDSGFYLCAWSVAEYGYTFGSGTRLTVV.

A note on this clone: Possible read error: a much larger clone is one base away. The chain carries TRBV5-1 and TRBJ2-3; TRBD2 agrees at 10 bases. V was pared by 0 bases and J by 1 base, with 2 bases of the junction left unmatched. The germline gives CDR1 SGHRS, CDR2 YFSETQ. This CDR3 is 16 amino acids long. The CDR3 DNA is TGCGCCAGCAGCTTGGTGCTAGCGGGAGGCACAGATACGCAGTATTTT. Translated: CASSLVLAGGTDTQYF.

This clone has only a few counts. This chain links TRBV6-1 with TRBJ2-3, with 7 bases fitting TRBD2. Germline lookup yields CDR1 MNHNS and CDR2 SASEGT. Trimming cost V 4 bases and J 2 bases; bases outside gene matches: 9. CDR3 length: 16 residues. The CDR3, as DNA: TGTGCCAGCAGTGGAGGTACTAGCGCGCCCACAGATACGCAGTATTTT. It is translated as CASSGGTSAPTDTQYF.

This rearrangement joins TRBV5-1 to TRBJ2-3, with 8 bases that match TRBD1. This CDR3 is built from 16 residues. The junction had 5 bases not matched to a gene; V was cut back by 0 bases and J by 2 bases. Germline loops: CDR1 SGHRS, CDR2 YFSETQ. CDR3 sequence: CASSLGRGPATDTQYF. In DNA form, the CDR3 reads TGCGCCAGCAGCTTGGGCAGGGGGCCCGCCACAGATACGCAGTATTTT.

The rearrangement uses TRBV28 and TRBJ1-1; 7 positions agree with TRBD1. Germline V gives CDR1 MDHEN, CDR2 SYDVKM. The CDR3 totals 14 residues. J gave up 4 bases and V 4 bases, and 6 bases lay outside the gene matches. CDR3 DNA: TGTGCCAGCAGTTACCGACAGGGCGGCACTGAAGCTTTCTTT. It yields the protein CASSYRQGGTEAFF.

About this clone: Distinct nucleotide sequences in the sample also encode this CDR3. The gene calls are TRBV30 and TRBJ1-3, with D unresolved. Germline V gene sequence: CDR1 GTSNPN, CDR2 SVGIG (reference sequence). This CDR3 is built from 13 residues. Trimming stripped 0 bases from V and 1 base from J, with 4 bases between. In DNA form, the CDR3 reads TGTGCCTGGAGTGTGGGGTCTGGAAACACCATATATTTT. Amino acids: CAWSVGSGNTIYF.

CDR3 nucleotide sequence: TGTGCCAGCAGCCTGGGACTAGCGGGAGTACTTGGCACCGGGGAGCTGTTTTTT. As protein: CASSLGLAGVLGTGELFF. The chain recombines TRBV28 with TRBJ2-2; 14 bases align to TRBD2. V gave up 6 bases and J gave up 4 bases; unmatched junction bases: 10. Germline CDR1 is MDHEN and CDR2 is SYDVKM. The CDR3 has 18 amino acids. Together with reference TRBV28 and TRBJ2-2, the CDR3 gives the full variable domain: DVKVTQSSRYLVKRTGEKVFLECVQDMDHENMFWYRQDPGLGLRLIYFSYDVKMKEKGDIPEGYSVSREKKERFSLILESASTNQTSMYLCASSLGLAGVLGTGELFFGEGSRLTVL.

The rearrangement links TRBV28 to TRBJ1-2, with D possibly TRBD1 on 5 matching bases. V lost 2 bases and J 5 bases, leaving 18 bases between the germline ends. Germline V gene lookup returns CDR1 MDHEN and CDR2 SYDVKM. The CDR3 runs 16 residues. CDR3 sequence reads: CASSLIGVGAEYGYTF. DNA of the CDR3: TGTGCCAGCAGTTTAATCGGGGTTGGGGCTGAATATGGCTACACCTTC.

The V call is TRBV5-4, the J call TRBJ1-1, with unresolved D. Trimming shortened V by 9 bases and J by 0 bases, and 12 bases separated the two germline ends. This CDR3 region has 13 residues. CDR1 is SGHNT and CDR2 is YYREEE in the germline V gene (reference sequence). DNA for the CDR3: TGTGCCACACGTCTCGATCTGAACACTGAAGCTTTCTTT. This encodes CATRLDLNTEAFF.

This clone was counted at least ten times. The V and J genes are TRBV14 and TRBJ1-1; D possibly corresponds to TRBD1 (5 bases). Germline V gene lookup returns CDR1 SGHDN and CDR2 FVKESK. This CDR3 has 16 amino acids. V lost 4 bases to trimming and J lost 2 bases, with 17 bases between them. The CDR3 loop reads CASSPLGGAVNTEAFF. The CDR3 bases are TGTGCCAGCAGCCCCCTAGGAGGGGCGGTTAACACTGAAGCTTTCTTT. The variable domain in full, with the rest retrieved from reference TRBV14 and TRBJ1-1, is EAGVTQFPSHSVIEKGQTVTLRCDPISGHDNLYWYRRVMGKEIKFLLHFVKESKQDESGMPNNRFLAERTGGTYSTLKVQPAELEDSGVYFCASSPLGGAVNTEAFFGQGTRLTVV.